Listed below are T cell receptor beta chains from one sample, sequenced in a study of blood T cell repertoires in COVID-19. Assay: immunoSEQ multiplex PCR; the TCRdb copy retains only in-frame clones and omits some. Of about 200,000 clones listed, about 84% are singletons. Sample: PBMCs or T cells enriched from blood (not recorded which). Receptor source: a man aged 35 to 55 with acute COVID-19. CDR3s include the opening cysteine and the closing phenylalanine or tryptophan. The D gene is left open where the match is weak. Not every row has a clone size; where given, it reads once, few, many or a size class.

D	size	V	J	DNA	CDR3
-	-	TRBV6-2/TRBV6-3	TRBJ2-1	TGTGCCAGCAGTTACGGGGGCCAAGGCTGGGAGCAGTTCTTC	CASSYGGQGWEQFF
-	-	TRBV6-2/TRBV6-3	TRBJ1-1	TGTGCCAGCAGTTACTCTCCGGGTTCCGAAGCTTTCTTT	CASSYSPGSEAFF
TRBD1	-	TRBV2	TRBJ2-1	TGTGCCAGCAGTGATCTTAGGACAGGGTGGAATGAGCAGTTCTTC	CASSDLRTGWNEQFF
-	-	TRBV7-9	TRBJ1-2	TGTGCCAGCAGCCAGGGGACGCGGGACTATGGCTACACCTTC	CASSQGTRDYGYTF
-	-	TRBV25-1	TRBJ2-7	TGTGCCAGCAGTGAATGGGGCAGTTCCTACGAGCAGTACTTC	CASSEWGSSYEQYF
-	-	TRBV11-2	TRBJ2-2	TGTGCCAGCAGCTTAGATCGAGGGGGCGGGGAGCTGTTTTTT	CASSLDRGGGELFF
-	-	TRBV15	TRBJ1-2	TGTGCCACCAGCAGAGATCGGGGATCGAACTATGGCTACACCTTC	CATSRDRGSNYGYTF
-	-	TRBV30	TRBJ2-2	TGTGCCTGGAGTGTATCGGGGGTCAGCGGGGAGCTGTTTTTT	CAWSVSGVSGELFF
-	-	TRBV6-6	TRBJ1-2	TGTGCCAGCAGTTACAGGGGGGGTGGCTACACCTTC	CASSYRGGGYTF
TRBD1	-	TRBV5-4	TRBJ2-2	TGTGCCAGCAGCCCTCCAGGGGGCGCGAACACCGGGGAGCTGTTTTTT	CASSPPGGANTGELFF
TRBD2	once	TRBV30	TRBJ2-3	TGTGCCTGCAGACTAGCGGGAGTTGTCACAGATACGCAGTATTTT	CACRLAGVVTDTQYF
TRBD2	-	TRBV5-1	TRBJ2-1	TGCGCCAGCAGCTTAGGGACTAGCGCCAATGAGCAGTTCTTC	CASSLGTSANEQFF
-	-	TRBV30	TRBJ2-7	TGTGCCTGGAGTTTTCGCGAGTACGAGCAGTACTTC	CAWSFREYEQYF
-	once	TRBV7-9	TRBJ1-1	TGTGCCAGCAGCTTAGGAACAGCGAACACTGAAGCTTTCTTT	CASSLGTANTEAFF
-	few	TRBV7-9	TRBJ1-2	TGTGCCAGCAGCTTAGGGTCCACAGCCTATGGCTACACCTTC	CASSLGSTAYGYTF
-	-	TRBV7-3	TRBJ1-1	TGTGCCAGCAGCTCCATTGGGGGCGTCACTGAAGCTTTCTTT	CASSSIGGVTEAFF
TRBD2	-	TRBV30	TRBJ2-3	TGTGCCTGGAACGGCCTTGGACTAGCGGGATCCACAGATACGCAGTATTTT	CAWNGLGLAGSTDTQYF
-	once	TRBV5-1	TRBJ2-3	TGCGCCAGCAGCCTCGACCCCGGGCGGGGAAATACGCAGTATTTT	CASSLDPGRGNTQYF
-	-	TRBV2	TRBJ2-6	TGTGCCAGCGCGGATCTTTCTGCTGGGGCCAACGTCCTGACTTTC	CASADLSAGANVLTF
-	-	TRBV11-2	TRBJ2-5	TGTGCCAGCAGCCCCCTGGGTCGGACAAGAGAAACCCAGTACTTC	CASSPLGRTRETQYF
TRBD1	few	TRBV3-1/TRBV3-2	TRBJ1-2	TGTGCCAGCAGCGGGGGACAGGGGGCCCTTGGCTACACCTTC	CASSGGQGALGYTF
-	-	TRBV4-1	TRBJ2-4	TGCGCCAGCGCGGGGAACATTCAGTACTTC	CASAGNIQYF
TRBD1	once	TRBV4-1	TRBJ1-1	TGCGCCAGCAGTAGACAGGGGCACACTGAAGCTTTCTTT	CASSRQGHTEAFF
TRBD1	-	TRBV29-1	TRBJ1-2	TGCAGCGTTGATACGGACAGGGGGAATGGCTACACCTTC	CSVDTDRGNGYTF
-	-	TRBV7-9	TRBJ1-1	TGTGCCAGCAGCAAAAGGGGCCAACCAACTGTGGGCGAAGCTTTCTTT	CASSKRGQPTVGEAFF
TRBD1	-	TRBV7-3	TRBJ2-3	TGTGCCAGCAGCTCTAATGGACAGGGGTGGTCAGATACGCAGTATTTT	CASSSNGQGWSDTQYF
-	few	TRBV27	TRBJ1-6	TGTGCCAGCAAGGCCGACGGGGGAAGTAATTCACCCCTCCACTTT	CASKADGGSNSPLHF
TRBD1	-	TRBV9	TRBJ1-6	TGTGCCAGCAGCGTAGGGCTGCAGGGGGATTCACCCCTCCACTTT	CASSVGLQGDSPLHF
TRBD1	once	TRBV3-1/TRBV3-2	TRBJ1-5	TGTGCCAGCAGCCTGACAGGGGGCAATCAGCCCCAGCATTTT	CASSLTGGNQPQHF